These 23 T cell receptor beta chains came from one sample sequenced in a study of OX40 agonist ivuxolimab in advanced cancers. Here immunoSEQ multiplex PCR was the method, and the copy in TCRdb shows in-frame clones only, minus some. The repertoire holds around 13,000 clones, with over 75% as singletons. This material consisted of CD4+ or CD8+ T cells sorted from blood, taken in a trial of the OX40 agonist ivuxolimab. These receptors all come from an adult with an advanced solid tumor such as melanoma, head and neck, liver or kidney cancer.

The chain has TRBV18 and TRBJ2-7, with D perhaps TRBD1 (5 bases). Per the germline V gene, CDR1 is KGHSH and CDR2 is LQKENI. The length of the CDR3 is 16 residues. V shed 2 bases and J shed 0 bases, with 14 bases lying between them. This CDR3 is CASSPNPGQSSYEQYF. The CDR3 DNA follows: TGTGCCAGCTCACCAAACCCAGGGCAGAGCTCCTACGAGCAGTACTTC.

J is TRBJ2-7 and V is TRBV29-1; D assignment may be TRBD1 or TRBD2 (5 bases each). Trimming stripped 7 bases from V and 1 base from J, with 14 bases between. The CDR3 spans 13 residues. Germline V gene sequence: CDR1 SQVTM, CDR2 ANQGSEA. The CDR3 here is CSGRDLLSYEQYF. DNA of the CDR3: TGCAGCGGCCGGGACCTTTTGTCCTACGAGCAGTACTTC.

The chain links TRBV5-4 to TRBJ2-5; 10 nucleotides match TRBD1. Trimming at V came to 4 bases and at J to 14 bases, leaving 11 bases not matched to a gene. CDR3 length: 13 residues. Germline V gene sequence: CDR1 SGHNT, CDR2 YYREEE (reference sequence). In DNA form, the CDR3 reads TGTGCCAGCAGCGGGGGACAGGGGCTGGACGTATACTTC. Translated: CASSGGQGLDVYF.

The CDR3 DNA follows: TGTGCCAGCAGCGACCCTCGACAGGCGGATGGCTACACCTTC. It specifies CASSDPRQADGYTF. The V gene is TRBV9, the J gene TRBJ1-2, with D tentatively TRBD1 (6 bases). From germline, CDR1 is SGDLS and CDR2 YYNGEE. The CDR3 has 14 residues. Trimming left V 3 bases short and J 6 bases short, with 15 bases between.

The chain couples TRBV7-9 to TRBJ2-1; 8 bases are a match to TRBD1. The V and J ends lost 3 bases and 4 bases, in that order; junction bases with no gene match: 11. The CDR3 spans 17 residues. Germline V gives CDR1 SEHNR, CDR2 FQNEAQ (reference sequence). The CDR3 loop reads CASSFPTGDVRYNEQFF. Written as DNA, the CDR3 is TGTGCCAGCAGCTTCCCGACAGGGGACGTTCGGTACAATGAGCAGTTCTTC.

The CDR3 DNA reads TGCAGCGTTGAAAGCGGGGGTGATACGCAGTATTTT. Translated: CSVESGGDTQYF. The genes are TRBV29-1 and TRBJ2-3, with 8 bases that match TRBD2. Losses at the gene ends were 2 bases for V and 6 bases for J; bases not matched to a gene: 1. Germline values: CDR1 SQVTM, CDR2 ANQGSEA. The CDR3 sequence is 12 residues long.

This clone is termed medium-sized. This rearrangement joins TRBV4-1 to TRBJ2-7; tentatively, D is TRBD2 (5 bases). Germline V gives CDR1 MGHRA, CDR2 YSYEKL. Between the trimmed V and J ends, which lost 2 bases and 5 bases, there was a span of 16 bases. The CDR3 sequence is 15 residues long. CDR3 nucleotides: TGCGCCAGCAGCCAAATAGCCCGGGGAGAGGACGAGCAGTACTTC. Residues: CASSQIARGEDEQYF.

The chain uses TRBV27 and TRBJ2-5; D may match TRBD1 or TRBD2 (5 bases each). The CDR3 has 14 amino acids. Germline CDR1 reads MNHEY; CDR2 reads SMNVEV (reference sequence). Trimming cost V 5 bases and J 5 bases, with 15 bases left between them. The CDR3 coding sequence is TGTGCCAGCAGTCCTCGTGTAGGGGAGGAGACCCAGTACTTC. Translated: CASSPRVGEETQYF.

By sample share, this clone is medium-sized (0.01 to 0.1%). The rearrangement joins TRBV7-3 to TRBJ2-3; D uncertain. The CDR3 loop spans 13 amino acids. Deletions cut 2 bases from V and 0 bases from J, with 3 bases between. Germline V gene data show CDR1 as SGHTA and CDR2 as FQGTGA. The DNA for the CDR3 is TGTGCCAGCAGCTTATTGAGCACAGATACGCAGTATTTT. Translation gives CASSLLSTDTQYF.

V usage is TRBV5-8 and J usage is TRBJ1-5, with D perhaps matching TRBD1 (6 bases). V was cut by 4 bases and J by 5 bases, with 25 bases left in between. The CDR3 sequence is 18 residues long. Germline V gene sequence: CDR1 SGHTS, CDR2 YDEGEE. This CDR3 is CASSTDTGFLIRDQPQHF. For the CDR3, the DNA is TGTGCCAGCAGCACCGATACAGGGTTTCTGATTCGGGATCAGCCCCAGCATTTT.

V and J are TRBV7-3 and TRBJ2-2; 11 positions match TRBD2. The CDR3 runs 16 residues. CDR1 and CDR2 (germline): SGHTA, FQGTGA. The ends lost 2 bases at V and 6 bases at J; junction bases unmatched: 5. The CDR3 DNA is TGTGCCAGCAGCTTATTTACTAGCGGGAGAGCCGGGGAGCTGTTTTTT. Translated: CASSLFTSGRAGELFF.

As concerns this clone: The junction shows a germline mismatch at one end, possibly a read error. V usage is TRBV5-1 and J usage is TRBJ1-1; D remains unclear. Germline loops: CDR1 SGHRS, CDR2 YFSETQ. CDR3 length: 10 residues. The CDR3 reads CASSPEEAFF. Written as DNA, the CDR3 is TGTGCCAGCAGCCCGGAAGAAGCTTTCTTT.

This chain connects TRBV2 to TRBJ1-1; 8 positions match TRBD1. CDR1 and CDR2 (germline): SNHLY, FYNNEI. Trimming took 10 bases from V and 4 from J; bases not matched to a gene: 11. This CDR3 spans 14 amino acids. The DNA for the CDR3 is TGTGCCACCCTAAAACAGGGGGGCGGCACTGAAGCTTTCTTT. Translated: CATLKQGGGTEAFF.

The chain recombines TRBV4-1 with TRBJ1-3; 8 nucleotides align to TRBD1. Germline V gives CDR1 MGHRA, CDR2 YSYEKL. With V trimmed by 4 bases and J by 0 bases, 5 bases remained unmatched. There are 16 residues in the CDR3. The CDR3 reads CASSPDTGGSGNTIYF. The CDR3 DNA sequence: TGCGCCAGCAGCCCGGACACAGGGGGCTCTGGAAACACCATATATTTT.

V and J are TRBV11-3 and TRBJ2-7; D gene unclear. CDR1 is SGHNT and CDR2 is YENEEA in the germline V gene. The CDR3 has 14 amino acids. The V end lost 5 bases, the J end lost 0 bases, and 11 bases lay between the germline ends. CDR3 in DNA: TGTGCCAGCAGCACCCGAGGCGGCTCCTACGAGCAGTACTTC. Protein: CASSTRGGSYEQYF.

In the case of this clone: Germline is not matched at one junction end, which may reflect a read error. V usage is TRBV11-2 and J usage is TRBJ2-2; perhaps TRBD2 as D (5 bases). The CDR3 covers 15 residues. Germline values: CDR1 SGHAT, CDR2 FQNNGV. Written as DNA, the CDR3 is TGTGCCAGCAGCTCCTACCTTGAGGAGACCGGGGAGCTGGTTTTT. Translated: CASSSYLEETGELVF.

The chain combines TRBV27 with TRBJ1-1; D gene uncertain. The CDR3 runs to 14 residues. Germline CDR1 reads MNHEY; CDR2 reads SMNVEV (reference sequence). Trimming pared 2 bases from V and 1 base from J, leaving 8 bases between. This chain's CDR3 is CASSLQRRNTEAFF. CDR3 DNA sequence: TGTGCCAGCAGTTTACAGCGGAGGAACACTGAAGCTTTCTTT.

The V and J genes are TRBV29-1 and TRBJ2-6; no definite D call. The V end lost 0 bases, the J end lost 4 bases, and 16 bases lay between the germline ends. The CDR3 sequence is 17 residues long. Germline V lookup: CDR1 SQVTM, CDR2 ANQGSEA. In nucleotides, the CDR3 is TGCAGCGTTGAAGATGGGTCTACTGTATACGGGGCCAACGTCCTGACTTTC. This sequence encodes CSVEDGSTVYGANVLTF.

The chain combines TRBV13 with TRBJ2-3, with TRBD1 identical over 7 bases. V gave up 4 bases and J gave up 4 bases; unmatched junction bases: 8. The CDR3 has 15 residues. CDR1 is PRHDT, CDR2 FYEKMQ, per germline (reference sequence). The CDR3, as DNA: TGTGCCAGCAGCTCGACAGGGCTTGGGGCAGATACGCAGTATTTT. Translation: CASSSTGLGADTQYF.

The chain has TRBV27 and TRBJ1-1; 9 bases fit TRBD1. V lost 5 bases, J lost 4 bases, and 5 bases stayed unmatched. This CDR3 has 14 residues. Germline V CDR1 and CDR2: MNHEY, SMNVEV (reference sequence). The CDR3 coding sequence is TGTGCCAGCAGTATGGACAGGGGAGTCACTGAAGCTTTCTTT. Protein: CASSMDRGVTEAFF.

The rearrangement uses TRBV15 and TRBJ2-2; D unclear. The CDR3 is 18 residues long. The germline V gene encodes CDR1 LNHNV and CDR2 YYDKDF (reference sequence). V gave up 3 bases and J gave up 3 bases, with 20 bases separating them. CDR3 sequence: CATSSPPHWVYYTGELFF. The CDR3 nucleotides read TGTGCCACCAGCAGTCCTCCCCATTGGGTCTACTACACCGGGGAGCTGTTTTTT.

This chain uses TRBV28 with TRBJ2-1; perhaps D is TRBD1 or TRBD2 (5 bases each). The V and J ends lost 6 bases and 8 bases respectively, with 17 bases between them. Germline CDR1 and CDR2: MDHEN and SYDVKM. The CDR3 loop spans 14 amino acids. Here the CDR3 reads CASSPRGLIDEQFF. The CDR3 nucleotides read TGTGCCAGCAGCCCCCGGGGCCTGATAGATGAGCAGTTCTTC.

V is TRBV5-1 and J is TRBJ1-5; maybe TRBD1 (6 bases). Per germline, CDR1 SGHRS and CDR2 YFSETQ. The CDR3 runs to 16 residues. V lost 5 bases and J 6 bases, leaving 21 bases between the germline ends. The DNA of the CDR3 is TGCGCCAGCAGAGAACCCAAACAGGGTAATTTTCAGCCCCAGCATTTT. Translated: CASREPKQGNFQPQHF.